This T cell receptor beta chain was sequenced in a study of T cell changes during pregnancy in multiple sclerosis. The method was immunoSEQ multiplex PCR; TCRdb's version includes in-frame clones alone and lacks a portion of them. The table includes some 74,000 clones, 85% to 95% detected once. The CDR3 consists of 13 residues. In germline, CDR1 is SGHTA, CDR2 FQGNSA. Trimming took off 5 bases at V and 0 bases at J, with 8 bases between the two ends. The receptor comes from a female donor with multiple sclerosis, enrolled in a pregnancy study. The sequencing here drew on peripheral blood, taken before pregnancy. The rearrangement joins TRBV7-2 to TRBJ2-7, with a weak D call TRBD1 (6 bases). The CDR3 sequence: CASSRTDSYEQYF. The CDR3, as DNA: TGTGCCAGCAGCCGGACAGACTCCTACGAGCAGTACTTC.